The 7 T cell receptor beta chains presented below share a single source sample, sequenced in a study of human T cells and chemical hapten exposure. TCRdb re-derived calls from the RACE reads in MiXCR, one entry per CDR3 protein. Altogether some 52,000 distinct CDR3 sequences are present, about 11% being singletons, with the ten largest covering roughly 1.8%. Time point here: patch test 1, 2 weeks after DPC sensitization. The treatment here: therapeutic diphenylcyclopropenone sensitization with weekly scalp DPC. The authors' total RNA extraction used unfractionated whole blood. The material sequenced was whole blood, taken in connection with sensitization to the hapten diphenylcyclopropenone (DPC). The receptors originated from a woman aged 40 to 50 with alopecia areata. Some clones in this sample may be carry-over from other donors' samples.

In its sample, this clonotype was seen a few times. The chain uses TRBV3-1 and TRBJ1-1; 8 bases are a match to TRBD1. The germline CDR1 and CDR2 sequences are LGHDT and YNNKEL (reference sequence). V shed 4 bases, J shed 6 bases, and the junction held 4 bases outside the gene matches. This CDR3 has 13 amino acids. Here the CDR3 reads CASSPDRASEAFF. The CDR3 DNA reads TGTGCCAGCAGCCCGGACAGGGCCTCTGAAGCTTTCTTT.

The chain carries TRBV29-1 and TRBJ2-3; 7 bases agree with TRBD2. The CDR3 is made up of 12 amino acids. Germline CDR1 SQVTM, CDR2 ANQGSEA. The trim removed 5 bases at V and 6 bases at J, leaving 5 bases unmatched. The CDR3: CSVMEGGDTQYF. CDR3 nucleotides: TGCAGCGTTATGGAGGGAGGGGATACGCAGTATTTT.

This clonotype occurred a few times. The gene calls are TRBV27 and TRBJ1-2, with D maybe TRBD1 (5 bases). Trimming stripped 5 bases from V and 5 bases from J, with 15 bases between. Germline V CDR1 and CDR2: MNHEY, SMNVEV (reference sequence). CDR3 length: 14 amino acids. The DNA for the CDR3 is TGTGCCAGCAGTAGGCGGGGGTATGGGTATGGCTACACCTTC. Translating gives CASSRRGYGYGYTF.

This clonotype was seen at least ten times. The chain is built from TRBV12-3 or TRBV12-4 and TRBJ2-1; tentatively, D is TRBD1 (6 bases). The V gene lost 6 bases and the J gene lost 15 bases, with 18 bases spanning the gap. The CDR3 runs to 12 residues. CDR3 DNA sequence: TGTGCCAGCAGGCCTGGCTGGGGGCCTGGGTTCTTC. Its protein is CASRPGWGPGFF.

This clonotype was observed many times. The chain is built from TRBV29-1 and TRBJ2-7; 8 bases match TRBD1. Per the germline V gene, CDR1 is SQVTM and CDR2 is ANQGSEA. With V trimmed by 4 bases and J by 3 bases, 8 bases remained unmatched. There are 14 residues in the CDR3. As DNA, the CDR3 is TGCAGCGTTGCGGTCGACAGGGGCCACTACGAGCAGTACTTC. It yields the protein CSVAVDRGHYEQYF.

This clonotype came up many times. J is TRBJ2-5 and V is TRBV7-7, with a tentative D call TRBD2 (6 bases). CDR1 SSHAT and CDR2 FNYEAQ come from the germline V gene (reference sequence). V was pared by 1 base and J by 4 bases, with 10 bases between. The CDR3 contains 14 residues. The CDR3 DNA reads TGTGCCAGCAGCTTAGGAGTAGCGGCAGAGACCCAGTACTTC. It translates to CASSLGVAAETQYF.

In its sample, this clonotype was seen many times. The gene calls are TRBV9 and TRBJ2-7; a possible D gene is TRBD2 (6 bases). Trimming removed 4 bases from V and 6 bases from J, with 17 bases in between. The length of the CDR3 is 14 residues. Per germline, CDR1 SGDLS and CDR2 YYNGEE. The CDR3: CASSPRVGEAEQYF. CDR3 DNA: TGTGCCAGCAGCCCCCGGGTGGGGGAGGCCGAGCAGTACTTC.